This is a list of T cell receptor beta chains from one sample in a study of cytomegalovirus exposure and HLA in healthy donors. The repertoire was sequenced with immunoSEQ multiplex PCR; TCRdb's copy has only in-frame clones and lacks some. The sample contains some 170,000 clones, about 80% of which appear only once. Input material: PBMCs. All receptors come from a man aged 30-40 years in good health and CMV-seropositive. The CDR3 runs from the conserved cysteine through the conserved F or W. A D gene is named only where the DNA matches it firmly. Part of the rows lack a size; the others show once, few, many or a class for expanded clones.

16	TRBJ2-4	TRBV6-6	NA	TRBD1	TGTGCCAGCAGTTCCACCCCTCACAGGGGAAGGGACATTCAGTACTTC	CASSSTPHRGRDIQYF
15	TRBJ2-2	TRBV14	once	NA	TGTGCCAGCAGCCAAGATCAAGGGGCGGCCGGGGAGCTGTTTTTT	CASSQDQGAAGELFF
15	TRBJ2-3	TRBV19	NA	TRBD2	TGTGCCAGTGCCTTTAGCGGGGGACGCACAGATACGCAGTATTTT	CASAFSGGRTDTQYF
18	TRBJ2-7	TRBV5-3	NA	NA	TGTGCCAGAAGCTTGTTCGGGGGTCTGGGACAGCCCTCCTACGAGCAGTACTTC	CARSLFGGLGQPSYEQYF
12	TRBJ2-5	TRBV29-1	NA	TRBD1	TGCAGCGTTGAAGGACAGGGGGGGACCCAGTACTTC	CSVEGQGGTQYF
14	TRBJ2-1	TRBV5-1	NA	NA	TGCGCCAGCAGCCCAGACGAGGGTTGGAATGAGCAGTTCTTC	CASSPDEGWNEQFF
15	TRBJ1-5	TRBV28	NA	NA	TGTGCCAGCAGTCCCGACCCCGGGGAACATCAGCCCCAGCATTTT	CASSPDPGEHQPQHF
15	TRBJ2-3	TRBV5-1	NA	TRBD1	TGCGCCAGCAGCATGACAGGGGTTAGCACAGATACGCAGTATTTT	CASSMTGVSTDTQYF
15	TRBJ1-4	TRBV5-1	NA	NA	TGCGCCAGCGGGGAGGGGGACCCTTCTAATGAAAAACTGTTTTTT	CASGEGDPSNEKLFF
13	TRBJ2-7	TRBV10-3	NA	NA	TGTGCCATCAGTGGACAACCCTCCTACGAGCAGTACTTC	CAISGQPSYEQYF
17	TRBJ2-5	TRBV13	NA	TRBD1	TGTGCCAGCAGTTCAGCCCGGGACAGGGGTGGCCAAGAGACCCAGTACTTC	CASSSARDRGGQETQYF
11	TRBJ2-7	TRBV28	few	NA	TGTGCCAGCAGCCCCCTGTACGAGCAGTACTTC	CASSPLYEQYF
14	TRBJ2-7	TRBV6-5	NA	NA	TGTGCCAGCAGTTACTCAGGGGTAGGCTACGAGCAGTACTTC	CASSYSGVGYEQYF
15	TRBJ2-2	TRBV19	few	NA	TGTGCCAGTAGTAAACAGACAGAAAGCACCGGGGAGCTGTTTTTT	CASSKQTESTGELFF
14	TRBJ1-2	TRBV19	NA	NA	TGTGCCAGTAGTATAGGGGCTTCTAACTATGGCTACACCTTC	CASSIGASNYGYTF
14	TRBJ1-1	TRBV5-1	NA	NA	TGCGCCAGCAGCTTGTTGGGGGGGGGCACTGAAGCTTTCTTT	CASSLLGGGTEAFF
15	TRBJ1-1	TRBV9	NA	TRBD1	TGTGCCAGCAGCGTACTGGGGACAGGGGGCACTGAAGCTTTCTTT	CASSVLGTGGTEAFF
14	TRBJ2-5	TRBV6-5	once	NA	TGTGCCAGCAGTTACGGGACTGGGGTAGGGACCCAGTACTTC	CASSYGTGVGTQYF
13	TRBJ1-1	TRBV7-9	NA	TRBD1	TGTGCCAGCAGATATACAGGGGCCACTGAAGCTTTCTTT	CASRYTGATEAFF
13	TRBJ2-3	TRBV27	NA	NA	TGTGCCAGCAGTTTCGAGGGAGTGGATACGCAGTATTTT	CASSFEGVDTQYF
14	TRBJ2-7	TRBV5-1	NA	TRBD1	TGCGCCAGCAGCCCCGACAGGGGGGCCTACGAGCAGTACTTC	CASSPDRGAYEQYF
16	TRBJ2-7	TRBV5-1	NA	TRBD2	TGCGCCAGCAGAGGGACTAGCGGGGGTAGCTCCTACGAGCAGTACTTC	CASRGTSGGSSYEQYF
15	TRBJ1-1	TRBV4-1	NA	NA	TGCGCCAGCAGCCACTACAGGGAGATGAACACTGAAGCTTTCTTT	CASSHYREMNTEAFF
13	TRBJ2-7	TRBV2	few	TRBD1	TGTGCCAGCAGGACAGGGGGCTCCTACGAGCAGTACTTC	CASRTGGSYEQYF
16	TRBJ2-1	TRBV6-5	NA	TRBD2	TGTGCCAGCAGTTACTTGGCGGGGGGCTTTGGGAATGAGCAGTTCTTC	CASSYLAGGFGNEQFF
14	TRBJ2-5	TRBV25-1	NA	TRBD1	TGTGCCAGCAGTGAGGACAGGGGCCAAGAGACCCAGTACTTC	CASSEDRGQETQYF
12	TRBJ2-3	TRBV2	NA	NA	TGTGCCAGCAGCCGAGGGACAGATACGCAGTATTTT	CASSRGTDTQYF
13	TRBJ2-5	TRBV28	NA	NA	TGTGCCAGCGACAGGATAAACGAAGAGACCCAGTACTTC	CASDRINEETQYF
15	TRBJ2-7	TRBV28	NA	NA	TGTGCCTCTTATCCCAGCCTCGCGGTATCCTACGAGCAGTACTTC	CASYPSLAVSYEQYF
15	TRBJ1-5	TRBV5-6	few	TRBD1	TGTGCCAGCAGTCGGGACAGTCATAGCAATCAGCCCCAGCATTTT	CASSRDSHSNQPQHF
15	TRBJ2-5	TRBV7-9	NA	NA	TGTGCCAGCAGCTTAGGCTTGAGTCGAGAAGAGACCCAGTACTTC	CASSLGLSREETQYF
15	TRBJ2-7	TRBV5-6	NA	TRBD2	TGTGCCAGCAGCTTGTCTTCTAGCGGGGTCTACGAGCAGTACTTC	CASSLSSSGVYEQYF
16	TRBJ2-5	TRBV7-2	NA	TRBD1	TGTGCCAGCAGAAGAAACCCCCGGGACAGGGGACGGCCCGAGTACTTC	CASRRNPRDRGRPEYF
14	TRBJ2-3	TRBV28	NA	NA	TGTGCCAGCTCCCCAGGGGACCCCACAGATACGCAGTATTTT	CASSPGDPTDTQYF
14	TRBJ2-7	TRBV29-1	NA	TRBD1	TGCAGCGTTAAAGTCGGGACAGGGAACTACGAGCAGTACTTC	CSVKVGTGNYEQYF
13	TRBJ2-2	TRBV25-1	NA	NA	TGTGCCAGCAGGGAGGGCGTGACCGGGGAGCTGTTTTTT	CASREGVTGELFF
17	TRBJ2-2	TRBV5-4	NA	TRBD2	TGTGCCAGCAGCCGTACGTTCGGGGGGGCCAACACCGGGGAGCTGTTTTTT	CASSRTFGGANTGELFF
11	TRBJ2-5	TRBV28	NA	NA	TGTGCCAGCAGTTTATCGGAGACCCAGTACTTC	CASSLSETQYF
17	TRBJ2-1	TRBV4-1	NA	NA	TGCGCCAGCAGCCAAGATGCGGCGAGGGATCGTCACCCTGAGCAGTTCTTC	CASSQDAARDRHPEQFF
13	TRBJ1-1	TRBV5-1	NA	TRBD1	TGCGCCAGCAGCGACAGGGGTAACACTGAAGCTTTCTTT	CASSDRGNTEAFF
17	TRBJ2-2	TRBV28	NA	TRBD2	TGTGCCAGCCGCGAGGCGGGGGGCTTATTAAACACCGGGGAGCTGTTTTTT	CASREAGGLLNTGELFF
15	TRBJ2-5	TRBV27	NA	TRBD2	TGTGCCAGCAGTTTATCTAGCGGGGGGGGTGGGACCCAGTACTTC	CASSLSSGGGGTQYF
14	TRBJ1-4	TRBV9	few	NA	TGTGCCAGCAGCGTAGGTCTCGGGGATGAAAAACTGTTTTTT	CASSVGLGDEKLFF
12	TRBJ2-3	TRBV29-1	NA	NA	TGCAGCGCGCAACAGGGAACAGATACGCAGTATTTT	CSAQQGTDTQYF
13	TRBJ1-2	TRBV29-1	NA	NA	TGCAGCGTTGGAGGGACATCTAACTATGGCTACACCTTC	CSVGGTSNYGYTF